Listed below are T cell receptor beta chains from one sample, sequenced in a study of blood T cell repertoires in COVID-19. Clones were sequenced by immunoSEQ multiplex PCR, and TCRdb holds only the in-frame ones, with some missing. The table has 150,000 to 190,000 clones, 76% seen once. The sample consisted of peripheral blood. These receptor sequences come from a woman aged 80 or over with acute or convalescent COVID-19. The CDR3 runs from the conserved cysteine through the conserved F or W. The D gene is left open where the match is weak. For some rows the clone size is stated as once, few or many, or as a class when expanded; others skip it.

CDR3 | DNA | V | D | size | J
CASSLVGQGGQETQYF | TGCGCCAGCAGCTTGGTGGGACAGGGAGGGCAAGAGACCCAGTACTTC | TRBV5-1 | TRBD1 | - | TRBJ2-5
CASSLQQGASLPQHF | TGTGCCAGCAGTTTACAACAGGGTGCTTCTTTGCCCCAGCATTTT | TRBV6-5 | - | few | TRBJ1-5
CASSNPTGLNYGYTF | TGTGCCAGCAGTAACCCGACAGGGCTAAACTATGGCTACACCTTC | TRBV6-6 | TRBD1 | - | TRBJ1-2
CASSRRDRDYGYTF | TGTGCCAGCAGCCGAAGGGACAGGGACTATGGCTACACCTTC | TRBV7-9 | TRBD1 | - | TRBJ1-2
CASSYPRDRGLFTEAFF | TGTGCCAGCAGTTACCCTCGGGACAGGGGGCTTTTCACTGAAGCTTTCTTT | TRBV6-2/TRBV6-3 | TRBD1 | - | TRBJ1-1
CASSLSPQGGYEQYF | TGCGCCAGCAGCTTAAGCCCTCAGGGAGGCTACGAGCAGTACTTC | TRBV5-1 | - | - | TRBJ2-7
CASSRAGGNGWWQPQHF | TGTGCCAGCTCCCGGGCGGGCGGGAATGGCTGGTGGCAGCCCCAGCATTTT | TRBV7-9 | - | once | TRBJ1-5
CASSQGNAGQETQYF | TGTGCCAGCAGCCAGGGAAACGCGGGGCAGGAGACCCAGTACTTC | TRBV3-1/TRBV3-2 | - | - | TRBJ2-5
CASSAEQGPYEQYF | TGTGCCAGCAGTGCTGAGCAGGGCCCCTACGAGCAGTACTTC | TRBV2 | - | - | TRBJ2-7
CASSSGQGTDTQYF | TGTGCCAGCAGCTCCGGACAGGGCACAGATACGCAGTATTTT | TRBV7-9 | TRBD1 | once | TRBJ2-3
CASSLGQMNTEAFF | TGTGCCAGCAGCTTGGGACAGATGAACACTGAAGCTTTCTTT | TRBV5-8 | - | once | TRBJ1-1
CASSLEDNYEQYF | TGCGCCAGCAGCTTGGAGGACAACTACGAGCAGTACTTC | TRBV5-1 | - | - | TRBJ2-7
CASRTQGPGYTF | TGTGCCAGTAGGACACAGGGCCCTGGCTACACCTTC | TRBV19 | - | - | TRBJ1-2
CASSLPGETQYF | TGTGCCAGCAGCTTACCAGGGGAAACCCAGTACTTC | TRBV7-2 | - | - | TRBJ2-5
CASSLVSGGLPFNEQFF | TGTGCCAGCAGCTTAGTGTCGGGTGGACTTCCCTTTAATGAGCAGTTCTTC | TRBV7-2 | - | - | TRBJ2-1
CASSPRSGGKQFF | TGTGCCAGCAGCCCGCGGAGTGGAGGGAAGCAGTTCTTC | TRBV7-3 | - | - | TRBJ2-1